This T cell receptor beta chain was retrieved from a study of technical replicates of blood from a handful of donors. This CDR3 contains 14 residues. The ends were cut back, 1 base at V and 0 bases at J, with 7 bases in the middle. The germline V gene encodes CDR1 SGDLS and CDR2 YYNGEE. The protocol was immunoSEQ multiplex PCR, while the TCRdb copy is restricted to in-frame clones and leaves out a portion. The sample includes some 70,000 clones, about 97% of them seen just once. J is TRBJ1-2 and V is TRBV9; no clear D gene. The TCR sequence derives from a human donor in good health. Sequencing was performed on T cells isolated from PBMCs. CDR3 region: CASSVSGSNYGYTF. CDR3 DNA sequence: TGTGCCAGCAGCGTATCAGGTTCTAACTATGGCTACACCTTC.